Listed below are T cell receptor beta chains from one sample, sequenced in a study of human T cells and chemical hapten exposure. One entry per CDR3 protein, called by TCRdb with MiXCR from the RACE reads. This table has 45,000 or so distinct CDR3 sequences, 4% to 4.5% appearing once. The sample consisted of whole blood. These receptors came from a human donor in good health. Some clones in this sample may be carry-over from other donors' samples. Each CDR3 is given with its conserved first and last residue. D genes are given only for firm matches. Clone size is stated in some rows and not others, as once, few, many or a class when expanded.

d_call: -
clone_size: -
j_call: TRBJ1-3
v_call: TRBV6-6
cdr3_aa: CATMQASGNTIYF
cdr3_nt: TGTGCCACCATGCAGGCCTCTGGAAACACCATATATTTT

d_call: -
clone_size: many
j_call: TRBJ1-2
v_call: TRBV20-1
cdr3_aa: CSARLWGGSNYGYTF
cdr3_nt: TGCAGTGCTAGATTGTGGGGGGGAAGTAACTATGGCTACACCTTC

d_call: TRBD2
clone_size: many
j_call: TRBJ2-3
v_call: TRBV6-5
cdr3_aa: CASSYDRTSGPTDTQYF
cdr3_nt: TGTGCCAGCAGTTACGACCGGACTAGCGGTCCCACAGATACGCAGTATTTT

d_call: -
clone_size: -
j_call: TRBJ2-1
v_call: TRBV7-8
cdr3_aa: CASSMSRTPLARDRYNEQFF
cdr3_nt: TGTGCCAGCAGCATGAGTCGGACCCCCCTAGCGCGGGATAGGTACAATGAGCAGTTCTTC

d_call: TRBD2
clone_size: many
j_call: TRBJ2-4
v_call: TRBV20-1
cdr3_aa: CSAISAGGAKNIQYF
cdr3_nt: TGCAGTGCTATATCGGCGGGAGGAGCCAAAAACATTCAGTACTTC

d_call: TRBD1
clone_size: many
j_call: TRBJ2-3
v_call: TRBV12-3/TRBV12-4
cdr3_aa: CASSLQGVRTDTQYF
cdr3_nt: TGTGCCAGCAGTTTACAGGGGGTAAGGACAGATACGCAGTATTTT

d_call: TRBD1
clone_size: many
j_call: TRBJ2-4
v_call: TRBV29-1
cdr3_aa: CSVEEGGQGVKNIQYF
cdr3_nt: TGCAGCGTTGAAGAGGGGGGACAGGGGGTCAAAAACATTCAGTACTTC

d_call: TRBD2
clone_size: many
j_call: TRBJ2-1
v_call: TRBV7-9
cdr3_aa: CASITLAGSRNEQFF
cdr3_nt: TGTGCCAGCATCACCCTAGCGGGATCAAGGAATGAGCAGTTCTTC

d_call: TRBD2
clone_size: many
j_call: TRBJ2-7
v_call: TRBV3-1
cdr3_aa: CASSAGLAPAEQYF
cdr3_nt: TGTGCCAGCAGCGCGGGACTAGCCCCCGCCGAGCAGTACTTC

d_call: -
clone_size: few
j_call: TRBJ1-5
v_call: TRBV7-2
cdr3_aa: CASSLLLQGSNQPQHF
cdr3_nt: TGTGCCAGCAGCCTCCTATTACAGGGAAGCAATCAGCCCCAGCATTTT

d_call: -
clone_size: few
j_call: TRBJ1-1
v_call: TRBV5-1
cdr3_aa: CASSLVGGGTEAFF
cdr3_nt: TGCGCCAGCAGCTTGGTAGGAGGGGGCACTGAAGCTTTCTTT

d_call: -
clone_size: many
j_call: TRBJ1-2
v_call: TRBV28
cdr3_aa: CASKRGPSYGYTF
cdr3_nt: TGTGCCAGCAAGAGGGGCCCGAGCTATGGCTACACCTTC

d_call: TRBD1
clone_size: few
j_call: TRBJ2-3
v_call: TRBV20-1
cdr3_aa: CSAYQGADTQYF
cdr3_nt: TGCAGTGCTTATCAGGGGGCGGATACGCAGTATTTT

d_call: -
clone_size: -
j_call: TRBJ2-1
v_call: TRBV29-1
cdr3_aa: CSAQTGVPEQFF
cdr3_nt: TGCAGCGCCCAAACGGGCGTACCAGAGCAGTTCTTC

d_call: -
clone_size: few
j_call: TRBJ1-2
v_call: TRBV24-1
cdr3_aa: CATSAGREGYTF
cdr3_nt: TGTGCCACCAGTGCGGGCAGGGAAGGCTACACCTTC

d_call: TRBD2
clone_size: many
j_call: TRBJ2-7
v_call: TRBV3-1
cdr3_aa: CASSHPGTSSYEQYF
cdr3_nt: TGTGCCAGCAGCCATCCCGGGACTAGCTCCTACGAGCAGTACTTC